These 3 T cell receptor beta chains were all obtained from the same sample, sequenced in a study of cytomegalovirus exposure and HLA in healthy donors. The PCR ran on 60 Vbeta and 13 Jbeta primers. Measured with immunoSEQ multiplex PCR; TCRdb has only the in-frame clones, and not every one. The sample carries approximately 130,000 clones, 79% recorded once. The sample taken for sequencing was PBMCs. The source of these receptors is a male donor in good health and CMV-seronegative.

V and J are TRBV5-4 and TRBJ2-3, with D tentatively TRBD2 (6 bases). This CDR3 comprises 17 residues. CDR1 SGHNT and CDR2 YYREEE come from the germline V gene (reference sequence). V lost 3 bases and J lost 1, with 18 bases in between. The CDR3 sequence is CASSSKRVRRGTDTQYF. The CDR3 DNA sequence: TGTGCCAGCAGCTCGAAGCGGGTTAGACGGGGCACAGATACGCAGTATTTT. Supplemented by reference TRBV5-4 and TRBJ2-3, the full variable domain reads ETGVTQSPTHLIKTRGQQVTLRCSSQSGHNTVSWYQQALGQGPQFIFQYYREEENGRGNFPPRFSGLQFPNYSSELNVNALELDDSALYLCASSSKRVRRGTDTQYFGPGTRLTVL.

V usage is TRBV9 and J usage is TRBJ2-3; D may be TRBD2 (7 bases). The germline V and J ends were trimmed by 2 bases and 4 bases, with 11 bases remaining between them. The CDR3 covers 14 residues. The germline V gene has CDR1 SGDLS and CDR2 YYNGEE. CDR3 bases: TGTGCCAGCAGCGTTGGAGGGGGGGCAGATACGCAGTATTTT. This codes for CASSVGGGADTQYF.

The sample holds a few counts of this clone. V and J are TRBV5-1 and TRBJ1-1, with 11 nucleotides matching TRBD1. The CDR3 covers 19 residues. After removal of 4 bases from V and 3 bases from J, the junction contained 17 bases not matched to a gene. The V gene's germline CDR1 is SGHRS and CDR2 YFSETQ. In DNA, the CDR3 is TGCGCCAGCAGCCAGGGAGGCAGGACAGGGGGCGGGCCGGACACTGAAGCTTTCTTT. It specifies CASSQGGRTGGGPDTEAFF.